This T cell receptor (beta chain) was recorded in a study of T cells after yellow fever vaccination. TCRdb itself ran the 5' RACE reads through MiXCR, one entry per CDR3 protein. The data show some 560,000 distinct CDR3 sequences, around 17% seen once. Trimming shortened V by 7 bases and J by 4 bases, and 15 bases separated the two germline ends. Germline-derived CDR1 and CDR2 are DFQATT and SNEGSKA (reference sequence). The CDR3 is made up of 13 amino acids. The V gene is TRBV20-1, the J gene TRBJ2-3, with D hard to call. This sequence originates from a young man who received the YFV17D yellow fever vaccine. The material sequenced was PBMCs, taken around 5 days after the first yellow fever vaccination. The CDR3: CSGVPGSPDTQYF. DNA for the CDR3: TGCAGTGGGGTACCCGGTTCCCCAGATACGCAGTATTTT.